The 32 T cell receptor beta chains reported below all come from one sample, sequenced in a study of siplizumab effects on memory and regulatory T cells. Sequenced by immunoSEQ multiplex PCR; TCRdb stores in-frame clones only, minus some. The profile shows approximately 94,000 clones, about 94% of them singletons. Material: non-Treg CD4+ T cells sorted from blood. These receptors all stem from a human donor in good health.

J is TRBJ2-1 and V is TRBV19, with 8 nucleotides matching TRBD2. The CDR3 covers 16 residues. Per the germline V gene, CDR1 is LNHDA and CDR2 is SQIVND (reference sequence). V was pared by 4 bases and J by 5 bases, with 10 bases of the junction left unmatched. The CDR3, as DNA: TGTGCCAGTAGTACACTCCCCGGGACTAGGGACAATGAGCAGTTCTTC. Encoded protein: CASSTLPGTRDNEQFF.

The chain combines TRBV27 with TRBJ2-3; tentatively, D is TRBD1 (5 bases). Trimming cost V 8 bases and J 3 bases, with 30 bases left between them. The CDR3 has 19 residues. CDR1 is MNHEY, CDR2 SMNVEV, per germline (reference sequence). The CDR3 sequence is CASRRKLTVSMLRTDTQYF. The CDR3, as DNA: TGTGCCAGCCGCCGAAAATTGACAGTGAGCATGCTAAGAACAGATACGCAGTATTTT.

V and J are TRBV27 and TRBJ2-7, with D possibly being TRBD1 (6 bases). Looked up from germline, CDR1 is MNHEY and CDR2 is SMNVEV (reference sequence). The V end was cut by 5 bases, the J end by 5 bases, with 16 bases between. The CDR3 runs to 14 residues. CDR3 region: CASSRIPPGDEQYF. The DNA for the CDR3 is TGTGCCAGCAGTCGAATACCCCCAGGGGACGAGCAGTACTTC.

DNA for the CDR3: TGTGCCAGCAGACCTACAGGCGCCTACGGTTCACCCCTCCACTTT. It specifies CASRPTGAYGSPLHF. The chain has TRBV7-9 and TRBJ1-6; tentative D call: TRBD1 (5 bases). V lost 6 bases, J lost 9 bases, and 18 bases lay in between. Germline V gene sequence: CDR1 SEHNR, CDR2 FQNEAQ (reference sequence). This CDR3 is built from 15 residues.

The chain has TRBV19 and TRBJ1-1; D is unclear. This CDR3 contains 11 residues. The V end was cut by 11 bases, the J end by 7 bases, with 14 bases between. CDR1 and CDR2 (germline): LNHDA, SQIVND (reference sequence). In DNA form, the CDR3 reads TGTGCCTCCACCCGCCAGTTTGAAGCTTTCTTT. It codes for CASTRQFEAFF.

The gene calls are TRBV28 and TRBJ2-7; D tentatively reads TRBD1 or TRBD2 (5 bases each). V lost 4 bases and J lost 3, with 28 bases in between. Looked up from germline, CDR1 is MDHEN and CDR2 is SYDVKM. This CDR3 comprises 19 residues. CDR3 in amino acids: CASSSPPGPSSTNLYEQYF. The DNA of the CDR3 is TGTGCCAGCAGTTCGCCTCCGGGACCCTCTTCAACAAACCTCTACGAGCAGTACTTC.

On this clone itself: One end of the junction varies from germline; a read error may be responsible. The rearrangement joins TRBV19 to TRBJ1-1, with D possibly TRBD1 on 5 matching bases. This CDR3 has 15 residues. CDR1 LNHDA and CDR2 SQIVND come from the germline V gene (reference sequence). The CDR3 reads CASNIRGTMNTEAFF. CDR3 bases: TGTGCCAGTAATATAAGAGGGACCATGAACACTGAAGCTTTCTTT.

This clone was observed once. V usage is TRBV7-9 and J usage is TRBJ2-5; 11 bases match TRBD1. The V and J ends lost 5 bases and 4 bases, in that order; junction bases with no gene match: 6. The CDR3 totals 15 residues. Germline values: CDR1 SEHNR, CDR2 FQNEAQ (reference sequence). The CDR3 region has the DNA TGTGCCAGCAGCGGAAGGGACAGGGGGAGAGAGACCCAGTACTTC. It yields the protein CASSGRDRGRETQYF.

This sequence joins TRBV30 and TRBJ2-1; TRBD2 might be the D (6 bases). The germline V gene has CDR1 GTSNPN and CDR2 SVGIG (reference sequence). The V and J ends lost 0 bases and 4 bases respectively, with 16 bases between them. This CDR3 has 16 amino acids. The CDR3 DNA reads TGTGCCTGGAGTGTACTTGGGCTAGCGATTTACAATGAGCAGTTCTTC. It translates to CAWSVLGLAIYNEQFF.

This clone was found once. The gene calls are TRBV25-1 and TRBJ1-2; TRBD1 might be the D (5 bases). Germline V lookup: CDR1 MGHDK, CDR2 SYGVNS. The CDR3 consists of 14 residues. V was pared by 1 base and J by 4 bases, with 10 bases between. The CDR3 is CASSELGGVYGYTF. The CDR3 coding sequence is TGTGCCAGCAGTGAATTAGGAGGGGTCTATGGCTACACCTTC.

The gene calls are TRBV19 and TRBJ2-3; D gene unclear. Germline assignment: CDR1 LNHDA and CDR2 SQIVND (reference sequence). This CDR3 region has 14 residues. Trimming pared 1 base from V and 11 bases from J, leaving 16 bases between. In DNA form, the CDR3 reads TGTGCCAGTAGTATAGGAGAGACACAGAGTAAGCAGTATTTT. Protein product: CASSIGETQSKQYF. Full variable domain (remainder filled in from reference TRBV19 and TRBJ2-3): DGGITQSPKYLFRKEGQNVTLSCEQNLNHDAMYWYRQDPGQGLRLIYYSQIVNDFQKGDIAEGYSVSREKKESFPLTVTSAQKNPTAFYLCASSIGETQSKQYFGPGTRLTVL.

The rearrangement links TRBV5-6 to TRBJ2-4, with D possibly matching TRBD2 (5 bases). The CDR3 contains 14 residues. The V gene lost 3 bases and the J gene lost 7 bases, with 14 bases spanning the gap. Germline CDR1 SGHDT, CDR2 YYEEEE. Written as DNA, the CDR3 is TGTGCCAGCAGCTCCATATTGGGGAGTAACATTCAGTACTTC. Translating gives CASSSILGSNIQYF.

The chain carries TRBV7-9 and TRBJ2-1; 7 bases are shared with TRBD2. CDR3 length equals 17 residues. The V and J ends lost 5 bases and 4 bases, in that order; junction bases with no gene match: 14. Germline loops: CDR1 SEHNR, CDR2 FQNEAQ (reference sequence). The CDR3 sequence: CASSPEQASGRYNEQFF. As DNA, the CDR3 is TGTGCCAGCAGCCCCGAGCAGGCTAGCGGAAGATACAATGAGCAGTTCTTC.

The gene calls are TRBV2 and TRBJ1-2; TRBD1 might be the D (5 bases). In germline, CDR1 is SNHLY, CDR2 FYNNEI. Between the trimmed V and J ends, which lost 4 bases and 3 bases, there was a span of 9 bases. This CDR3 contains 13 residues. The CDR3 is CASSGGTYYGYTF. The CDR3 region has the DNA TGTGCCAGCAGTGGGGGGACCTACTATGGCTACACCTTC.

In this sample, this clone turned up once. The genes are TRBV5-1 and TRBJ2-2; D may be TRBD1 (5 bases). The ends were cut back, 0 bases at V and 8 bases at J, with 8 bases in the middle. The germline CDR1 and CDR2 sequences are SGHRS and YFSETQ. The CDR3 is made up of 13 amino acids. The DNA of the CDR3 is TGCGCCAGCAGCTTGGGGGGCAGAGGGGAGCTGTTTTTT. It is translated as CASSLGGRGELFF.

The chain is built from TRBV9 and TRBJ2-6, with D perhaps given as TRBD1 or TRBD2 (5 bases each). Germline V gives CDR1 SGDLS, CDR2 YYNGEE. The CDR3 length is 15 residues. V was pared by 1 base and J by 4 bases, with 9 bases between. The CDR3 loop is CASSVSGHGANVLTF. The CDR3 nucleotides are TGTGCCAGCAGCGTATCGGGGCACGGGGCCAACGTCCTGACTTTC.

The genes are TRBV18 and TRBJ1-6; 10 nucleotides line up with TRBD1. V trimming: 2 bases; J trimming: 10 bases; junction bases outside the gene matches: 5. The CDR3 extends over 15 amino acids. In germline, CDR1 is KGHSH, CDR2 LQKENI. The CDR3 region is CASSPTGTGESPLHF. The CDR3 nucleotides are TGTGCCAGCTCACCAACCGGGACAGGGGAGTCACCCCTCCACTTT.

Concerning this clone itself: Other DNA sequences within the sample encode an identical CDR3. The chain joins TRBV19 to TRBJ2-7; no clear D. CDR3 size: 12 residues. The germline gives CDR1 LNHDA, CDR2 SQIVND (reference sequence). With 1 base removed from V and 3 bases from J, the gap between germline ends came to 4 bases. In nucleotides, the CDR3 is TGTGCCAGTAGTATAGGGGGCTACGAGCAGTACTTC. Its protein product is CASSIGGYEQYF.

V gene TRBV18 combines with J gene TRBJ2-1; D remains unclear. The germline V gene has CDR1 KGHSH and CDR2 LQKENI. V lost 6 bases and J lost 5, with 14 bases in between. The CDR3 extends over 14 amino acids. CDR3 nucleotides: TGTGCCAGCTCCCCCGTTAGGAGACACAATGAGCAGTTCTTC. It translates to CASSPVRRHNEQFF.

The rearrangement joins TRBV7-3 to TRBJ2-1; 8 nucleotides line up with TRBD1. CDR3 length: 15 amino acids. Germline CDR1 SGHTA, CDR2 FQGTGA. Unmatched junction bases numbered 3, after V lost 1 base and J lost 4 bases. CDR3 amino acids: CASSLIGQGYNEQFF. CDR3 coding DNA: TGTGCCAGCAGCTTAATTGGACAGGGTTACAATGAGCAGTTCTTC.

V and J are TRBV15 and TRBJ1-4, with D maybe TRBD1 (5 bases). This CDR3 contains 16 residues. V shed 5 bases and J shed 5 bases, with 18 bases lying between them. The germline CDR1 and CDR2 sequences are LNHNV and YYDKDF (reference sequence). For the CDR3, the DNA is TGTGCCACCAGCGCAGGACCCGGGACGGAAAATGAAAAACTGTTTTTT. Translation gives CATSAGPGTENEKLFF.

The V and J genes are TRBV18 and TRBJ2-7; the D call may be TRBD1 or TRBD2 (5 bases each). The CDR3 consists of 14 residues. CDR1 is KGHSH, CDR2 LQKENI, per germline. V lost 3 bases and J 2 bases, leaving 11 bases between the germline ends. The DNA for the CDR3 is TGTGCCAGCTCACCGGGGGAACCCCCCTACGAGCAGTACTTC. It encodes CASSPGEPPYEQYF.

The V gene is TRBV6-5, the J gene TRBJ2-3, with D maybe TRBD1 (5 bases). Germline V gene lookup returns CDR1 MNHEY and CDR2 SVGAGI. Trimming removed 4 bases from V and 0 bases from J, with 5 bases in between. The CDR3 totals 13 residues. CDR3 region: CASSWGSTDTQYF. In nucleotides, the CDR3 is TGTGCCAGCAGTTGGGGCAGCACAGATACGCAGTATTTT.

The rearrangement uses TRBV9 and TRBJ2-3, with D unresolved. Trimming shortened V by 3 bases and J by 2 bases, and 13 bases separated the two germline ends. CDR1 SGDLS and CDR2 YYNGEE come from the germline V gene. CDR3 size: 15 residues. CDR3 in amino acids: CASSAVGPSTDTQYF. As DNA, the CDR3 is TGTGCCAGCAGCGCCGTGGGCCCCTCCACAGATACGCAGTATTTT.

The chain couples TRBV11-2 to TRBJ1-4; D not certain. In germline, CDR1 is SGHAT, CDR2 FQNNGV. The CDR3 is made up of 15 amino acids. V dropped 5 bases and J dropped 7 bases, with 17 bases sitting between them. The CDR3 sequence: CASSHQGSMGEKLFF. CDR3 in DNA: TGTGCCAGCAGCCATCAAGGGAGCATGGGTGAAAAACTGTTTTTT.

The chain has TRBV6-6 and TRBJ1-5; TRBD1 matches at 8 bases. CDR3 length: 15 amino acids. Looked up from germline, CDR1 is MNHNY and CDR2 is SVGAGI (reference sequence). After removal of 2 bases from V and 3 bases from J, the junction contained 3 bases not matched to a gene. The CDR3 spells CASSYMGQDNQPQHF. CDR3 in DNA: TGTGCCAGCAGTTACATGGGACAGGACAATCAGCCCCAGCATTTT.

The CDR3 DNA reads as TGTGCCAGCAAACAGGGGAAAGCCTACGAGCAGTACTTC. Translating gives CASKQGKAYEQYF. This chain joins TRBV6-5 and TRBJ2-5, with TRBD1 matching over 7 bases. The J call may be mistaken, given a closer DNA end match to TRBJ2-7. The length of the CDR3 is 13 residues. The V gene's germline CDR1 is MNHEY and CDR2 SVGAGI.

CDR3 region: CASSMVHEQYF. As DNA, the CDR3 is TGTGCCAGCAGCATGGTCCACGAGCAGTACTTC. This chain uses TRBV11-2 with TRBJ2-7, with D hard to call. Germline V gene data show CDR1 as SGHAT and CDR2 as FQNNGV. The CDR3 is 11 residues long. V lost 5 bases to trimming and J lost 5 bases, with 7 bases between them. The full variable domain, rest sourced from reference TRBV11-2 and TRBJ2-7, is EAGVAQSPRYKIIEKRQSVAFWCNPISGHATLYWYQQILGQGPKLLIQFQNNGVVDDSQLPKDRFSAERLKGVDSTLKIQPAKLEDSAVYLCASSMVHEQYFGPGTRLTVT.

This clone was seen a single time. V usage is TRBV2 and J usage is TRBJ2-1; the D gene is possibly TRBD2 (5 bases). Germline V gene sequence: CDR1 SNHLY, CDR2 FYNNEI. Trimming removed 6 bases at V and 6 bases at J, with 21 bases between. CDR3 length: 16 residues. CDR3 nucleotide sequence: TGTGCCAGCAGCGGGCCGCGGCGGGCCGGAGTCAATGAGCAGTTCTTC. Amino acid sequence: CASSGPRRAGVNEQFF.

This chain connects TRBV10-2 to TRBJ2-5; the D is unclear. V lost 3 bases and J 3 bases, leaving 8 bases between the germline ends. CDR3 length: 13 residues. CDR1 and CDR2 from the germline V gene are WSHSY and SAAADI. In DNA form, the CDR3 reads TGCGCCAGCAGTGATAACAGAAAAGAGACCCAGTACTTC. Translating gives CASSDNRKETQYF.

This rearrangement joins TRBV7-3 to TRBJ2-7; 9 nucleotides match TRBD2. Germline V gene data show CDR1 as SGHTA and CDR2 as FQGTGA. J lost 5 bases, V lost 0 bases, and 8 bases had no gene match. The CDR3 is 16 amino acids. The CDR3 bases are TGTGCCAGCAGCTTAACCAGGGCTAGCGGGATTGACGAGCAGTACTTC. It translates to CASSLTRASGIDEQYF.

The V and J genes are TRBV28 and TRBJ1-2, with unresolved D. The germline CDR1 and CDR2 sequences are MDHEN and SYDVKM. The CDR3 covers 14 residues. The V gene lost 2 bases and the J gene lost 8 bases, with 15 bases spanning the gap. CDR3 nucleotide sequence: TGTGCCAGCAGTTTACCTCGGGGTCCTCGGGGCTACACCTTC. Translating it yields CASSLPRGPRGYTF.